This T cell receptor beta chain was identified during a study of blood T cell repertoires in COVID-19. Turning to the study itself: T cells, B-cell-depleted T cells, or PBMCs supplied cDNA or gDNA.

The table came from immunoSEQ multiplex PCR; TCRdb's copy has only in-frame clones and leaves some out. This sample carries roughly 68,000 clones, nearly 90% of them seen once, and the ten largest clones take about 4.9%. CDR3 length: 13 residues. Trimming took 10 bases from V and 2 from J; bases not matched to a gene: 7. Germline V gene lookup returns CDR1 MDHEN and CDR2 SYDVKM. The chain is built from TRBV28 and TRBJ2-7; 8 nucleotides match TRBD2. The origin of this receptor is a woman aged 50 to 60 with active COVID-19. Sequencing used peripheral blood. The CDR3 reads CATRLANAYEQYF. As DNA, the CDR3 is TGTGCCACCAGACTAGCGAATGCCTACGAGCAGTACTTC.